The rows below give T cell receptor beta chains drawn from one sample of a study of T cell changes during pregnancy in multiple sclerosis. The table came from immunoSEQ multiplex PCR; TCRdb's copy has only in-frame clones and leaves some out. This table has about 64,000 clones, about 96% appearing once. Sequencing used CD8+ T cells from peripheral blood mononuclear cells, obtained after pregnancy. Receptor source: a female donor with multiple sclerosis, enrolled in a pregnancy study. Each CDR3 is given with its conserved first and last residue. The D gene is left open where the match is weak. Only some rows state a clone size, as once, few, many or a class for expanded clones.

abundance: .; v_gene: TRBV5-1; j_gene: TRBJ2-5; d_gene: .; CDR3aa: CASSPFGATQETQYF; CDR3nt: TGCGCCAGCAGCCCCTTCGGTGCGACTCAAGAGACCCAGTACTTC
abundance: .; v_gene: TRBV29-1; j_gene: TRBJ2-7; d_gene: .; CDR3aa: CSVEGLQGGDSYEQYF; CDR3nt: TGCAGCGTTGAGGGACTCCAGGGGGGAGACTCCTACGAGCAGTACTTC
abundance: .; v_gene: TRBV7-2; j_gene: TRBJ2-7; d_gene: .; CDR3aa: CASSLGGVSYEQYF; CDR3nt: TGTGCCAGCAGCTTAGGCGGGGTATCCTACGAGCAGTACTTC
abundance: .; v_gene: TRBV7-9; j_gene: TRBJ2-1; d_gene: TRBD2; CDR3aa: CASSLISGRGKDEQFF; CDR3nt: TGTGCCAGCAGTCTAATAAGCGGGAGGGGTAAGGATGAGCAGTTCTTC
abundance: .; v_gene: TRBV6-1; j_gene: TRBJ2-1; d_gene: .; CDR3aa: CASSEEESSPNEQFF; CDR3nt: TGTGCCAGCAGTGAAGAGGAGAGTTCTCCCAATGAGCAGTTCTTC
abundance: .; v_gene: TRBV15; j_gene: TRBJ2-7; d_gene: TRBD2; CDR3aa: CATSTPLTSGYEQYF; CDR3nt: TGTGCCACCAGCACTCCGTTGACTAGCGGCTACGAGCAGTACTTC
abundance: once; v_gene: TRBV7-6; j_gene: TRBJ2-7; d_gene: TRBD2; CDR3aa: CASSLGTRTSGLYEQYF; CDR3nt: TGTGCCAGCAGCTTAGGAACCCGGACTAGCGGACTCTACGAGCAGTACTTC
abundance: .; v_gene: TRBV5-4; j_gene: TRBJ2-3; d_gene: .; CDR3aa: CASSLEGREVTDTQYF; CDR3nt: TGTGCCAGCAGCTTGGAGGGCAGGGAGGTGACAGATACGCAGTATTTT
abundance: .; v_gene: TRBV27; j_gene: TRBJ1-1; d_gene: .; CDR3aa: CASSGASTEAFF; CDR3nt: TGTGCCAGCAGTGGGGCGTCCACTGAAGCTTTCTTT
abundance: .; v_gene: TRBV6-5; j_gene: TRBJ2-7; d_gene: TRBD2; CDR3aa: CASSYSSAGGGYEQYF; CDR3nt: TGTGCCAGCAGTTATTCTTCCGCGGGAGGTGGGTACGAGCAGTACTTC
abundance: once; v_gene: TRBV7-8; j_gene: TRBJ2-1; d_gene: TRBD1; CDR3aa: CASSFKRDPRQGPYNEQFF; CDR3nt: TGTGCCAGCAGCTTTAAACGCGACCCCAGACAGGGACCTTACAATGAGCAGTTCTTC
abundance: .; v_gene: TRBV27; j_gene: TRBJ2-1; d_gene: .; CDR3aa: CASSQGGGHNEQFF; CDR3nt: TGTGCCAGCAGTCAAGGCGGGGGCCACAATGAGCAGTTCTTC
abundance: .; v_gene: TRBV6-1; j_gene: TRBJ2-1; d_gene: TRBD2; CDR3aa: CASSLAGGYNEQFF; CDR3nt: TGTGCCAGCAGCCTAGCGGGAGGGTACAATGAGCAGTTCTTC
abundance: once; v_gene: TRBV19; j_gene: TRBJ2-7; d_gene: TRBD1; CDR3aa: CASSIRDRGYEQYF; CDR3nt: TGTGCCAGTAGTATCCGGGACAGGGGCTACGAGCAGTACTTC
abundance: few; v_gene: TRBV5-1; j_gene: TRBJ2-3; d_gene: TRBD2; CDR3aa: CASSPGLAGRTDTQYF; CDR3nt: TGCGCCAGCAGCCCCGGACTAGCTGGTCGCACAGATACGCAGTATTTT
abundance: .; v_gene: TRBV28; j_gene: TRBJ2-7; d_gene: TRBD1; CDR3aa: CASSFSLGTGMSYEQYF; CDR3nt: TGTGCCAGCAGTTTTTCACTTGGGACAGGGATGTCCTACGAGCAGTACTTC
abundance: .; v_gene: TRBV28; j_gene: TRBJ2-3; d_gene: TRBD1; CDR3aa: CASSLGQATDTQYF; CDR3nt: TGTGCCAGCAGCCTAGGACAGGCCACAGATACGCAGTATTTT
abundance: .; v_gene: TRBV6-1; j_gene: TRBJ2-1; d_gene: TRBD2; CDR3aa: CASSALAGGLRGEQFF; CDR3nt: TGTGCCAGCAGTGCCTTAGCGGGAGGGCTTCGTGGTGAGCAGTTCTTC
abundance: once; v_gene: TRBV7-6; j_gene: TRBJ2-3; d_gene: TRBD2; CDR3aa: CASSSTGLRTDTQYF; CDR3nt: TGTGCCAGCAGCTCCACGGGACTACGCACAGATACGCAGTATTTT
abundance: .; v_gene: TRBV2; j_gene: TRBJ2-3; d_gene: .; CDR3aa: CASSELPAEYTDTQYF; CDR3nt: TGTGCCAGCAGTGAACTACCAGCGGAGTACACAGATACGCAGTATTTT
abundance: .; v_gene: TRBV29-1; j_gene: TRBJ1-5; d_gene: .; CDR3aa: CSVRSGSQPQHF; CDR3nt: TGCAGCGTTAGGTCAGGATCCCAGCCCCAGCATTTT
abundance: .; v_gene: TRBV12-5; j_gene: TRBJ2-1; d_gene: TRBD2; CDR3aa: CASGLRAGDEQFF; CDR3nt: TGTGCTAGTGGTTTGAGGGCGGGAGATGAGCAGTTCTTC
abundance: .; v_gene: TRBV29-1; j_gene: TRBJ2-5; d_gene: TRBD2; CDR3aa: CSVEDWGTSGSKETQYF; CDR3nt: TGCAGCGTTGAAGATTGGGGAACTAGCGGGAGTAAAGAGACCCAGTACTTC
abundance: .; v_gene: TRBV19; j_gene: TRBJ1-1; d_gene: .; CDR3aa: CASSIFTAMNTEAFF; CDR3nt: TGTGCCAGTAGTATCTTTACAGCCATGAACACTGAAGCTTTCTTT
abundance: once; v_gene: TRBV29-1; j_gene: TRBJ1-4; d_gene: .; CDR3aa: CSVGGEKLFF; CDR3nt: TGCAGCGTTGGTGGCGAAAAACTGTTTTTT
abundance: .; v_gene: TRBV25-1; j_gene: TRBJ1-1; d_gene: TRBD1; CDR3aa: CASASGGWRNTEAFF; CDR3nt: TGTGCCAGCGCGTCAGGGGGCTGGCGGAACACTGAAGCTTTCTTT
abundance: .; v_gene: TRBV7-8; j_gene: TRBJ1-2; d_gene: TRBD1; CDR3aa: CASSLNPGQANYGYTF; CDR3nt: TGTGCCAGCAGCTTAAATCCTGGACAGGCTAACTATGGCTACACCTTC
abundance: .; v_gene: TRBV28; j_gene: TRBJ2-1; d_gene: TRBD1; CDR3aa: CASIPTGDRYNEQFF; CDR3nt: TGTGCCAGCATCCCAACCGGGGACAGATACAATGAGCAGTTCTTC
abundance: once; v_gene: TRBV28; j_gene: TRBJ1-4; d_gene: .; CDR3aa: CASSTGSTNEKLFF; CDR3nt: TGTGCCAGCAGCACGGGTTCAACTAATGAAAAACTGTTTTTT
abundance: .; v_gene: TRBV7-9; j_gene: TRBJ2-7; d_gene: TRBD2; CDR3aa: CASSLGTSGPQYF; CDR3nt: TGTGCCAGCAGCTTAGGGACTAGCGGTCCGCAGTACTTC
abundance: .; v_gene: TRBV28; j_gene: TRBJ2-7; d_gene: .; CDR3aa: CASSLQDSYEQYF; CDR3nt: TGTGCCAGCAGTTTACAGGATTCCTACGAGCAGTACTTC
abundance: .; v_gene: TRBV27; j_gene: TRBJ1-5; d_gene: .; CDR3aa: CASSLHRGNQPQHF; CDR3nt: TGTGCCAGCAGTTTACACAGGGGCAATCAGCCCCAGCATTTT
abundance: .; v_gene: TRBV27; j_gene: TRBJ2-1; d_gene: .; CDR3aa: CASSLTPGHTYNEQFF; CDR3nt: TGTGCCAGCAGTTTAACCCCGGGACACACGTACAATGAGCAGTTCTTC
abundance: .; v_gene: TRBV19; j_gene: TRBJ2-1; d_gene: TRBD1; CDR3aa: CASSLADRGYNEQFF; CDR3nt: TGTGCCAGTAGTCTCGCGGACAGGGGCTACAATGAGCAGTTCTTC
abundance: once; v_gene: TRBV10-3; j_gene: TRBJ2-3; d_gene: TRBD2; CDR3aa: CAISAAGGPSDTQYF; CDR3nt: TGTGCCATCAGTGCGGCGGGAGGGCCCTCAGATACGCAGTATTTT
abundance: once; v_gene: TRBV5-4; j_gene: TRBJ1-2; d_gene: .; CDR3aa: CASSQRTAYYGYTF; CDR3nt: TGTGCCAGCAGCCAAAGGACAGCCTACTATGGCTACACCTTC
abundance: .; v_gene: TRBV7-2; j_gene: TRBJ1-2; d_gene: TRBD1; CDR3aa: CASSLAGQGALYGYTF; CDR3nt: TGTGCCAGCAGCTTAGCGGGACAGGGGGCACTCTATGGCTACACCTTC
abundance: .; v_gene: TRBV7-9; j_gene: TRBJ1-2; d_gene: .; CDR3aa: CASSLELYGYTF; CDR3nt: TGTGCCAGCAGCTTAGAACTCTACGGCTACACCTTC
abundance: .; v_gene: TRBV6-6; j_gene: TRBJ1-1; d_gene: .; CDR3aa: CASILVLGRGTEAFF; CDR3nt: TGTGCCAGCATCCTCGTCCTGGGAAGGGGCACTGAAGCTTTCTTT
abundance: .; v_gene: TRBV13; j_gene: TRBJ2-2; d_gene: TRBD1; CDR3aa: CASSPTPGQGGLDTGELFF; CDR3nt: TGTGCCAGCAGCCCTACTCCGGGACAGGGGGGCTTGGACACCGGGGAGCTGTTTTTT
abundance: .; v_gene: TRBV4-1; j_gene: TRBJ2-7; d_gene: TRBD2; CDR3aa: CASSHLSGSGYEQYF; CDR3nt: TGCGCCAGCAGCCATCTTAGCGGGAGTGGCTACGAGCAGTACTTC